This T cell receptor (beta chain) comes out of a study of T cell responses to AZD1222 COVID-19 vaccine. A remark on this clone: The antigen is unknown.

Study-wide points: A reported finding is that nearly half of spike-specific TCRs target unmutated variant regions. Females made up more of the donors, who were largely white British, and clonal diversity may have come out too low. Seropositive AZD1222 recipients at baseline numbered only five to seven.

Germline V gene data show CDR1 as SNHLY and CDR2 as FYNNEI. This CDR3 is built from 16 residues. The ends lost 5 bases at V and 1 base at J; junction bases unmatched: 6. Measured with immunoSEQ multiplex PCR; TCRdb has only the in-frame clones, and not every one. The table includes tens of thousands of clones, roughly 87% detected once. This sequence originates from an adult in good health. Sample: peripheral blood, taken on day 0 of AZD1222 vaccination. The chain combines TRBV2 with TRBJ1-3; 9 bases match TRBD1. In nucleotides, the CDR3 is TGTGCCAGCAGTTCCGGGACAGGGAGGTCTGGAAACACCATATATTTT. It encodes CASSSGTGRSGNTIYF.